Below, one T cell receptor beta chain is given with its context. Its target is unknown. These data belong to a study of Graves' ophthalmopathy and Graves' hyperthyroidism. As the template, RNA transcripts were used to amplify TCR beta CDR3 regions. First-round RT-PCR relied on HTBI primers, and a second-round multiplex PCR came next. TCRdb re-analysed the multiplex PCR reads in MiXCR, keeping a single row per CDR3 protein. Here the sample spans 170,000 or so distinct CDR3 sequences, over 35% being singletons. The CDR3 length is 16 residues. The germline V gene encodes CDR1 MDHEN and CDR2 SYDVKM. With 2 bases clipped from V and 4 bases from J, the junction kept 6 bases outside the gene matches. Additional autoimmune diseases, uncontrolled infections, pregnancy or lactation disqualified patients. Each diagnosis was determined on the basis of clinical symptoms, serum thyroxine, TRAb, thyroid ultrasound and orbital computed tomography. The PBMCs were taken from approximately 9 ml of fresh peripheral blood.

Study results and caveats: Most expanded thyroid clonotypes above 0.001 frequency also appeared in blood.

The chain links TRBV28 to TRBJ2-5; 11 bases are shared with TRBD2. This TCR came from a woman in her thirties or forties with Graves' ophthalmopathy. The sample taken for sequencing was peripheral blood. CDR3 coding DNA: TGTGCCAGCAGTTTAGATAGCGGGAGGGCAGGAGAGACCCAGTACTTC. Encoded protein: CASSLDSGRAGETQYF.